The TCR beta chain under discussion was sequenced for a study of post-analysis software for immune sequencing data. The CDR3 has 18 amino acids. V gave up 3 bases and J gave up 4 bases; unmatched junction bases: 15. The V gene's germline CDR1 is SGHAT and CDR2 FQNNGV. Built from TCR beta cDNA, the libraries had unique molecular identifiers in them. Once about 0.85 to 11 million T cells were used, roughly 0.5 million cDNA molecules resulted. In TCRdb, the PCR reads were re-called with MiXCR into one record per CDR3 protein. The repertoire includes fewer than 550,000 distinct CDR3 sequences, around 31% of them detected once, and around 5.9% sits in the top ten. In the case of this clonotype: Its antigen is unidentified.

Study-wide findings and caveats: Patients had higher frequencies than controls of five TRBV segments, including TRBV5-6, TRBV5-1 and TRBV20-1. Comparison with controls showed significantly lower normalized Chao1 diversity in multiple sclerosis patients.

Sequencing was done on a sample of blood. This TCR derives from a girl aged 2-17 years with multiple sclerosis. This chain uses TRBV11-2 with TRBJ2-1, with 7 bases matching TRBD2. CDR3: CASSLRGLPGGSYNEQFF. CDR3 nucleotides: TGTGCCAGCAGCTTGAGGGGCCTCCCGGGGGGTAGTTACAATGAGCAGTTCTTC.